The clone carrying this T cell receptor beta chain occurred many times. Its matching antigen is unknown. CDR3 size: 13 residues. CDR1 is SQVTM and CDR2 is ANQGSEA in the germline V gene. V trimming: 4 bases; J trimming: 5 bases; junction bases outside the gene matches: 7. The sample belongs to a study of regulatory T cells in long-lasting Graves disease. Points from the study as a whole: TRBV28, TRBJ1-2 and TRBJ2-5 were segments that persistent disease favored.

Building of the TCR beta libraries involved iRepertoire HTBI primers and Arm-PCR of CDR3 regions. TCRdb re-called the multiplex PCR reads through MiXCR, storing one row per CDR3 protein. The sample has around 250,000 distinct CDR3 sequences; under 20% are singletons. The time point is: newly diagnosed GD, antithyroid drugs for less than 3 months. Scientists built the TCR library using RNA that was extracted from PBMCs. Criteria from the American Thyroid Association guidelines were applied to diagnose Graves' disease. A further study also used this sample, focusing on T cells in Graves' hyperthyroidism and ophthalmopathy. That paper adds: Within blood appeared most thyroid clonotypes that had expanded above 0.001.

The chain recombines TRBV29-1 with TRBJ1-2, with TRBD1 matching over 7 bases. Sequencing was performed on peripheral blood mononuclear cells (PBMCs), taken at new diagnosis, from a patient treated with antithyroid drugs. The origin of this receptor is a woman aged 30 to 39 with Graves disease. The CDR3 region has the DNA TGCAGCGTTGTCGGGACACAGGGGTATGGCTACACCTTC. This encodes CSVVGTQGYGYTF.